The sequence of this T cell receptor (beta chain) was determined in a study of PD-L1 blockade in urothelial cancer. Here immunoSEQ multiplex PCR was the method, and the copy in TCRdb shows in-frame clones only, minus some. The sample carries 54,000 or so clones, over 65% recorded once. The table lists this clone with a count of one. Stated time point: pretreatment peripheral blood. Samples were collected from each patient before treatment and during treatment. Each patient gave between 1 and 8 of them in total. The CDR3 has 15 amino acids. V shed 2 bases and J 2 bases; nucleotides not matched to a gene: 6. The V gene's germline CDR1 is GTSNPN and CDR2 SVGIG (reference sequence).

Sample: PBMCs, taken around atezolizumab (anti-PD-L1) treatment. The chain joins TRBV30 to TRBJ1-5, with 7 bases aligning to TRBD1. The clonotype comes from a man in his fifties or sixties with urothelial cancer. The CDR3: CAWSTDRVGNQPQHF. CDR3 DNA: TGTGCCTGGAGTACCGACAGGGTTGGCAATCAGCCCCAGCATTTT.